Listed here is a single T cell receptor beta chain. The data are from a study of blood T cell repertoires in COVID-19. About the research overall: COVID-19 samples collected from the United States, Italy and Spain covered acute and convalescent phases. Sample material is recorded as cDNA or gDNA derived from T cells, B-cell-depleted T cells, or PBMCs.

Original methodology: Reference gene primer amplification yielded estimated nucleated cell counts. Measured with immunoSEQ multiplex PCR; TCRdb has only the in-frame clones, and not every one. The V and J calls and clone size are taken from that table; D and trimming were inferred from the DNA. The sample records some 74,000 clones, 70% to 80% being singletons. Sequenced input: peripheral blood. The sequence was obtained from a human donor in a cohort sampled during active COVID-19.

The CDR3 region is CASSLAGGREQYF. The DNA of the CDR3 is TGTGCCAGCAGCTTAGCGGGGGGGCGCGAGCAGTACTTC. The chain uses TRBV7-9 and TRBJ2-7; D perhaps matches TRBD2 (7 bases). Trimming removed 0 bases at V and 6 bases at J, with 9 bases between. The germline V gene has CDR1 SEHNR and CDR2 FQNEAQ (reference sequence). The CDR3 contains 13 residues.